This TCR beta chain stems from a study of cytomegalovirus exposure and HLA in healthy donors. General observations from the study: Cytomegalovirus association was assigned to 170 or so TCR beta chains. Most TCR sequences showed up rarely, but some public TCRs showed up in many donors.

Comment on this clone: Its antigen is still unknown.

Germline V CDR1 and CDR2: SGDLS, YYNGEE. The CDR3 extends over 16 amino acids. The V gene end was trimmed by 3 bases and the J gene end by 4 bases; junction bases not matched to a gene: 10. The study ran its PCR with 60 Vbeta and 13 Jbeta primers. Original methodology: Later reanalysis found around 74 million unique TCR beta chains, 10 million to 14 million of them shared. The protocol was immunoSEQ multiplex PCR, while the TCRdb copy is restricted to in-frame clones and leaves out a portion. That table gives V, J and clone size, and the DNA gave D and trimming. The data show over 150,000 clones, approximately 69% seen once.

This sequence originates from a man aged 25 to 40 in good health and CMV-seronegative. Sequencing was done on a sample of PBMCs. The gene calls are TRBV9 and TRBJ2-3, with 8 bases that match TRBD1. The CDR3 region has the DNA TGTGCCAGCAGCGCATCAGCCCTCAGGGGGCCAGATACGCAGTATTTT. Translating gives CASSASALRGPDTQYF.